The 19 T cell receptor beta chains presented below share a single source sample, sequenced in a study of blood T cell repertoires in COVID-19. Here immunoSEQ multiplex PCR was the method, and the copy in TCRdb shows in-frame clones only, minus some. Found here are over 150,000 clones, around 78% of them singletons; the top ten hold roughly 1.8%. The material sequenced was peripheral blood. All receptors derive from an elderly man with acute or convalescent COVID-19.

V is TRBV15 and J is TRBJ2-7, with 9 bases identical to TRBD1. J gave up 6 bases and V 3 bases, and 15 bases lay outside the gene matches. The CDR3 has 17 residues. CDR1 LNHNV and CDR2 YYDKDF come from the germline V gene (reference sequence). DNA for the CDR3: TGTGCCACCAGCAGGAACCCTCCGACAGGGGGGATACTCGAGCAGTACTTC. It translates to CATSRNPPTGGILEQYF. The full variable domain, completed using reference TRBV15 and TRBJ2-7, is DAMVIQNPRYQVTQFGKPVTLSCSQTLNHNVMYWYQQKSSQAPKLLFHYYDKDFNNEADTPDNFQSRRPNTSFCFLDIRSPGLGDTAMYLCATSRNPPTGGILEQYFGPGTRLTVT.

The sample holds a few counts of this clone. The chain employs TRBV7-9 and TRBJ1-2; 7 positions agree with TRBD1. The ends lost 5 bases at V and 1 base at J; junction bases unmatched: 10. CDR1 is SEHNR, CDR2 FQNEAQ, per germline (reference sequence). This CDR3 spans 16 amino acids. The CDR3: CASSPPGTDFNYGYTF. The CDR3 bases are TGTGCCAGCAGCCCACCAGGGACAGATTTTAACTATGGCTACACCTTC.

This chain connects TRBV3-1 (or the pseudogene TRBV3-2) to TRBJ2-5; D perhaps matches TRBD1 (7 bases). This CDR3 is built from 16 residues. V was clipped by 1 base and J by 2 bases, with 14 bases between them. Germline CDR1 LGHDT, CDR2 YNNKEL (reference sequence). The CDR3 spells CASSQGQGGVQETQYF. The CDR3 DNA follows: TGTGCCAGCAGCCAAGGCCAGGGGGGCGTACAAGAGACCCAGTACTTC.

V gene TRBV29-1 combines with J gene TRBJ2-3; the D gene is possibly TRBD1 (5 bases). Per the germline V gene, CDR1 is SQVTM and CDR2 is ANQGSEA. V gave up 4 bases and J gave up 3 bases, with 11 bases separating them. CDR3 length: 13 residues. CDR3 in amino acids: CSVAPAGTDTQYF. The CDR3 DNA reads TGCAGCGTTGCCCCCGCAGGGACAGATACGCAGTATTTT.

This chain connects TRBV29-1 to TRBJ1-2, with TRBD1 as a possible D gene (5 bases). V dropped 3 bases and J dropped 2 bases, with 7 bases sitting between them. This CDR3 comprises 12 residues. Germline values: CDR1 SQVTM, CDR2 ANQGSEA. CDR3 DNA sequence: TGCAGCGTTGACAGGGCCAACTATGGCTACACCTTC. Protein product: CSVDRANYGYTF.

This clone has a handful of counts. The chain combines TRBV7-9 with TRBJ1-5; D is perhaps TRBD1 (6 bases). Germline lookup yields CDR1 SEHNR and CDR2 FQNEAQ (reference sequence). The germline V and J ends were trimmed by 1 base and 0 bases, with 7 bases remaining between them. This CDR3 is 15 amino acids long. CDR3 sequence: CASSLGGGSNQPQHF. The CDR3 DNA follows: TGTGCCAGCAGCTTAGGAGGGGGTAGCAATCAGCCCCAGCATTTT.

The rearrangement uses TRBV10-3 and TRBJ1-2, with D perhaps matching TRBD1 (6 bases). Germline assignment: CDR1 ENHRY and CDR2 SYGVKD. The CDR3 contains 14 residues. V lost 7 bases and J lost 4, with 16 bases in between. CDR3 region: CAITEQGLFYGYTF. DNA of the CDR3: TGTGCCATCACGGAACAGGGATTGTTCTATGGCTACACCTTC.

The rearrangement uses TRBV7-9 and TRBJ1-1; 10 bases are a match to TRBD1. The length of the CDR3 is 14 residues. The ends lost 6 bases at V and 4 bases at J; junction bases unmatched: 5. Germline lookup yields CDR1 SEHNR and CDR2 FQNEAQ (reference sequence). The CDR3 DNA reads as TGTGCCAGCAGTGTGACAGGGGGCTTCACTGAAGCTTTCTTT. This encodes CASSVTGGFTEAFF.

V usage is TRBV2 and J usage is TRBJ1-1; 7 bases are a match to TRBD1. V dropped 7 bases and J dropped 4; count of bases not matched to a gene: 12. This CDR3 is built from 15 residues. Germline lookup yields CDR1 SNHLY and CDR2 FYNNEI. The CDR3 sequence: CASTMVGGLGTEAFF. In nucleotides, the CDR3 is TGTGCCAGCACCATGGTAGGGGGCCTCGGCACTGAAGCTTTCTTT.

The chain couples TRBV6-4 to TRBJ1-1; D perhaps matches TRBD1 (5 bases). Germline CDR1 MRHNA, CDR2 SNTAGT. The CDR3 loop spans 15 amino acids. Trimming took off 0 bases at V and 1 base at J, with 9 bases between the two ends. This CDR3 is CASSDSTGPNTEAFF. The CDR3 region has the DNA TGTGCCAGCAGTGACTCAACAGGACCGAACACTGAAGCTTTCTTT.

The V and J genes are TRBV30 and TRBJ2-3; weak D call: TRBD2 (6 bases). CDR1 GTSNPN and CDR2 SVGIG come from the germline V gene (reference sequence). This CDR3 spans 13 amino acids. V lost 3 bases to trimming and J lost 0 bases, with 7 bases between them. The CDR3 nucleotides are TGTGCCTGGAGGGGGACTAGCACAGATACGCAGTATTTT. It translates to CAWRGTSTDTQYF. Looking up the rest from reference TRBV30 and TRBJ2-3 gives the full variable domain: SQTIHQWPATLVQPVGSPLSLECTVEGTSNPNLYWYRQAAGRGLQLLFYSVGIGQISSEVPQNLSASRPQDRQFILSSKKLLLSDSGFYLCAWRGTSTDTQYFGPGTRLTVL.

This chain connects TRBV2 to TRBJ2-4, with 8 bases aligning to TRBD1. The ends lost 4 bases at V and 3 bases at J; junction bases unmatched: 5. CDR3 length: 15 residues. The germline CDR1 and CDR2 sequences are SNHLY and FYNNEI. The CDR3 region is CASSGQGQDKNIQYF. The DNA for the CDR3 is TGTGCCAGCAGTGGACAGGGGCAGGACAAAAACATTCAGTACTTC.

This clone was seen once. The chain recombines TRBV24-1 with TRBJ2-3, with 9 bases identical to TRBD1. The CDR3 spans 19 residues. Germline loops: CDR1 KGHDR, CDR2 SFDVKD. V was pared by 5 bases and J by 6 bases, with 20 bases of the junction left unmatched. The CDR3 coding sequence is TGTGCCACCAGTGCCGCCGGGACAGGGATGTTCAATGAGAAGGATACGCAGTATTTT. Translation: CATSAAGTGMFNEKDTQYF.

The CDR3 DNA reads TGCAGCGCCCTTCTAGCGGGGGCCTACAATGAGCAGTTCTTC. Its translation is CSALLAGAYNEQFF. This chain joins TRBV29-1 and TRBJ2-1; 10 bases map to TRBD2. The CDR3 loop spans 14 amino acids. The ends lost 7 bases at V and 2 bases at J; junction bases unmatched: 5. The germline gives CDR1 SQVTM, CDR2 ANQGSEA.

This chain joins TRBV18 and TRBJ2-7, with D possibly TRBD2 on 6 matching bases. Per germline, CDR1 KGHSH and CDR2 LQKENI. V was pared by 3 bases and J by 9 bases, with 18 bases between. This CDR3 is built from 14 residues. This CDR3 is CASSPQKGDWVQYV. The CDR3 DNA reads as TGTGCCAGCTCACCCCAAAAAGGGGACTGGGTGCAGTACGTC.

The rearrangement links TRBV28 to TRBJ1-6; the D is unclear. Germline CDR1 is MDHEN and CDR2 is SYDVKM. The CDR3 contains 16 residues. The V gene lost 10 bases and the J gene lost 0 bases, with 16 bases spanning the gap. The DNA of the CDR3 is TGTGCCACACGATTTATGGGGAGCTCCTATAATTCACCCCTCCACTTT. Protein: CATRFMGSSYNSPLHF.

This clone was counted a few times. The chain couples TRBV12-3 or TRBV12-4 to TRBJ2-7; no firm D call. Trimming pared 3 bases from V and 6 bases from J, leaving 9 bases between. There are 12 residues in the CDR3. CDR3 DNA sequence: TGTGCCAGCAGTTTTTCCTACGGCGAGCAGTACTTC. It encodes CASSFSYGEQYF.

The chain has TRBV24-1 and TRBJ2-5, with TRBD1 as a possible D gene (5 bases). Per the germline V gene, CDR1 is KGHDR and CDR2 is SFDVKD. The CDR3 consists of 15 residues. V was shortened by 3 bases and J by 1 base, with 11 bases between the two germline ends. CDR3 loop: CATSDPTGFQETQYF. CDR3 sequence (DNA): TGTGCCACCAGTGATCCTACAGGATTCCAAGAGACCCAGTACTTC.

Only a few counts were recorded for this clone. The rearrangement uses TRBV6-6 and TRBJ1-2, with TRBD1 identical over 7 bases. The V gene end was trimmed by 4 bases and the J gene end by 2 bases; junction bases not matched to a gene: 4. The CDR3 contains 14 residues. Per the germline V gene, CDR1 is MNHNY and CDR2 is SVGAGI (reference sequence). CDR3 loop: CASSSQGQNYGYTF. CDR3 bases: TGTGCCAGCAGTTCCCAGGGACAGAACTATGGCTACACCTTC.